This TCR beta chain was observed in a study of identical twins. Study outcomes and limitations: Zero-insertion results could be subject to partial confounding by invariant MAIT and iNKT cells. Twin pairs had excess sharing that was weaker in beta out-of-frame sequences. Conclusions were drawn cross-sectionally by statistical analysis, without following the same donors.

V lost 4 bases, J lost 7 bases, and 8 bases stayed unmatched. The CDR3 consists of 15 residues. Germline V gene lookup returns CDR1 MNHEY and CDR2 SMNVEV (reference sequence). A few counts support this clonotype. The antigen is undetermined. A single record per CDR3 protein comes from TCRdb applying MiXCR to the 5' RACE reads. The table records about 220,000 distinct CDR3 sequences, approximately 7.8% of them present only once. The sample also formed part of further work on yellow fever vaccine responses in identical twins.

The sequence came from a woman younger than 30 in good health. This chain joins TRBV27 and TRBJ2-1, with 9 bases matching TRBD2. Material for sequencing was CD8+ T cells sorted from blood. Written as DNA, the CDR3 is TGTGCCAGCAGTTATATAGCGGGAGTACGGAATGAGCAGTTCTTC. Translated: CASSYIAGVRNEQFF.